This record covers a single T cell receptor (beta chain). The antigen is not known. Time point here: sample taken at primary tumor resection. No cells were sorted before sequencing. The whole RNA sequenced was extracted from tumor, nontumor lung or frozen PBMC. The data belong to a study of spatial heterogeneity in lung cancer. Study-level information: Among detected sequences, beta-chain ones consistently exceeded alpha-chain ones in number. Combinations of a unique TCR and a UMI were tallied in raw reads, and on average each appeared more than ten times.

TCRdb used MiXCR to reprocess the 5' RACE reads, holding one entry per CDR3 protein. The table has tens of thousands of distinct CDR3 sequences, 8% seen once. Study observations and caveats: Resection blood, more than follow-up blood, showed ubiquitous expanded tumor TCRs.

The CDR3 contains 14 residues. Germline-derived CDR1 and CDR2 are MDHEN and SYDVKM. V gave up 4 bases and J gave up 5 bases, with 14 bases separating them. This chain uses TRBV28 with TRBJ1-1; tentatively, D is TRBD1 (5 bases). The receptor's source is a male donor with early-stage non-small cell lung cancer. The input for sequencing was PBMCs, taken at surgery. The CDR3 DNA is TGTGCCAGCAGTTCGAGGGGTAGAGGGACTGAAGCTTTCTTT. This sequence encodes CASSSRGRGTEAFF. Drawing the rest from reference TRBV28 and TRBJ1-1, the complete variable domain is DVKVTQSSRYLVKRTGEKVFLECVQDMDHENMFWYRQDPGLGLRLIYFSYDVKMKEKGDIPEGYSVSREKKERFSLILESASTNQTSMYLCASSSRGRGTEAFFGQGTRLTVV.